This T cell receptor (beta chain) appears in the sequencing data of a study of CXCR3-negative and CXCR3-positive naive CD8 T cells. Study observations and caveats: Comparably high diversity was seen in both naive subsets, and much lower diversity in memory CD8+ cells.

The germline V gene encodes CDR1 LNHDA and CDR2 SQIVND (reference sequence). The CDR3 length is 14 residues. A remark on this clonotype: Its cognate antigen is unknown.

Naivety in CD8+ T cells corresponded to a CD45RO-CCR7+CD27+CD95- phenotype. It was by 5' RACE with UMI labels that the TRB cDNA libraries were prepared. TCRdb reprocessed the 5' RACE reads, keeping one entry per CDR3 protein, no DNA. The data show some 39,000 distinct CDR3 sequences, and the top ten clones hold around 1.4%. Sequenced material: naive CXCR3- CD8+ T cells from blood. The subset: CD45RO-CCR7+CD27+CD95- naive CD8+ T cells lacking CXCR3 (TNR3-). This clonotype was sampled from a human donor in good health. Some clones in this sample may be carry-over from other donors' samples. This chain links TRBV19 with TRBJ2-7; TCRdb's assignment of TRBD1 cannot be checked, as there is no DNA. The chain's CDR3 is CASSITSGGDEQYF.